The 27 T cell receptor beta chains given below trace back to one sample, sequenced in a study of blood T cell repertoires in COVID-19. Sequencing used immunoSEQ multiplex PCR; TCRdb keeps in-frame clones, though not all of them. This sample yields around 250,000 clones, of which roughly nine tenths are seen a single time; approximately 4% belongs to the top ten. Sample: peripheral blood. The receptors shown here come from a man aged 18 to 30 with active or convalescent COVID-19.

This chain uses TRBV2 with TRBJ1-6; maybe TRBD1 (5 bases). The germline V gene encodes CDR1 SNHLY and CDR2 FYNNEI. Trimming shortened V by 0 bases and J by 2 bases, and 11 bases separated the two germline ends. The CDR3 spans 17 residues. The CDR3: CASSEAPQGTYNSPLHF. The CDR3 region has the DNA TGTGCCAGCAGTGAAGCACCTCAGGGTACCTATAATTCACCCCTCCACTTT.

This chain uses TRBV5-5 with TRBJ1-2, with D maybe TRBD1 (5 bases). The V gene's germline CDR1 is SGHKS and CDR2 YYEKEE (reference sequence). There are 14 residues in the CDR3. The V end lost 0 bases, the J end lost 3 bases, and 9 bases lay between the germline ends. The CDR3, as DNA: TGTGCCAGCAGCTTGGCCACACAGGACTATGGCTACACCTTC. Residues: CASSLATQDYGYTF.

The genes are TRBV7-2 and TRBJ1-1; 11 bases match TRBD1. With 4 bases clipped from V and 11 bases from J, the junction kept 6 bases outside the gene matches. The CDR3 spans 13 residues. Germline V gives CDR1 SGHTA, CDR2 FQGNSA. Here the CDR3 reads CASSSDRGRWAFF. The DNA of the CDR3 is TGTGCCAGCAGCTCGGACAGGGGGCGGTGGGCTTTCTTT.

This clone appeared a single time. V is TRBV11-2 and J is TRBJ2-7; 8 bases line up with TRBD1. Unmatched junction bases numbered 2, after V lost 1 base and J lost 3 bases. This CDR3 has 14 residues. Germline V gene sequence: CDR1 SGHAT, CDR2 FQNNGV. Here the CDR3 reads CASSLGDRSYEQYF. The DNA of the CDR3 is TGTGCCAGCAGCTTAGGGGACAGGAGCTACGAGCAGTACTTC.

The chain employs TRBV13 and TRBJ2-1; D uncertain. Germline V gives CDR1 PRHDT, CDR2 FYEKMQ (reference sequence). The CDR3 extends over 12 amino acids. Trimming left V 0 bases short and J 12 bases short, with 9 bases between. The CDR3 bases are TGTGCCAGCAGCTTAGGCCTGGAGACGCAGTTCTTC. Amino acids: CASSLGLETQFF.

The chain uses TRBV7-3 and TRBJ2-2; a weak D match, TRBD2 (6 bases). This CDR3 is 13 amino acids long. The V gene's germline CDR1 is SGHTA and CDR2 FQGTGA. Trimming removed 3 bases at V and 4 bases at J, with 6 bases between. The CDR3 DNA sequence: TGTGCCAGCAGCTTCGGGAGCACCGGGGAGCTGTTTTTT. This codes for CASSFGSTGELFF.

This chain joins TRBV6-5 and TRBJ1-3, with a possible D match to TRBD1 (6 bases). Trimming left V 6 bases short and J 1 base short, with 13 bases between. CDR1 is MNHEY, CDR2 SVGAGI, per germline. CDR3 size: 15 residues. In DNA, the CDR3 is TGTGCCAGCAGAAGACAGGCTAAATCTGGAAACACCATATATTTT. It specifies CASRRQAKSGNTIYF.

The genes are TRBV5-4 and TRBJ1-6; D is unresolved. The CDR3 sequence is 13 residues long. V was cut by 4 bases and J by 7 bases, with 9 bases left in between. Germline V lookup: CDR1 SGHNT, CDR2 YYREEE (reference sequence). In nucleotides, the CDR3 is TGTGCCAGCAGCATTGACACAAATTCACCCCTCCACTTT. It translates to CASSIDTNSPLHF. Full variable domain (outside the CDR3, taken from reference TRBV5-4 and TRBJ1-6): ETGVTQSPTHLIKTRGQQVTLRCSSQSGHNTVSWYQQALGQGPQFIFQYYREEENGRGNFPPRFSGLQFPNYSSELNVNALELDDSALYLCASSIDTNSPLHFGNGTRLTVT.

The chain carries TRBV5-1 and TRBJ1-3; 8 nucleotides agree with TRBD1. CDR1 is SGHRS, CDR2 YFSETQ, per germline. The CDR3 totals 17 residues. The ends lost 4 bases at V and 1 base at J; junction bases unmatched: 10. The CDR3 DNA sequence: TGCGCCAGCAGCCCAGGGGGCCACCCAGCATCTGGAAACACCATATATTTT. It codes for CASSPGGHPASGNTIYF.

The chain joins TRBV5-1 to TRBJ2-1, with 8 bases aligning to TRBD2. Unmatched junction bases numbered 10, after V lost 4 bases and J lost 4 bases. Germline CDR1 and CDR2: SGHRS and YFSETQ. The CDR3 extends over 16 amino acids. The CDR3 is CASSPGSGILYNEQFF. CDR3 bases: TGCGCCAGCAGCCCCGGTAGCGGGATATTGTACAATGAGCAGTTCTTC.

As concerns this clone: The same CDR3 can be traced to other DNA sequences in this sample. This chain uses TRBV24-1 with TRBJ1-4; 11 bases map to TRBD1. J gave up 8 bases and V 4 bases, and 5 bases lay outside the gene matches. This CDR3 is 15 amino acids long. CDR1 is KGHDR and CDR2 is SFDVKD in the germline V gene. CDR3 in amino acids: CATSDSGTGGEKLFF. The CDR3 nucleotides are TGTGCCACCAGTGACTCCGGGACAGGGGGGGAAAAACTGTTTTTT.

The chain combines TRBV4-2 with TRBJ2-3; 9 positions agree with TRBD1. Germline values: CDR1 LGHNA, CDR2 YNFKEQ. The V gene end was trimmed by 1 base and the J gene end by 3 bases; junction bases not matched to a gene: 5. The CDR3 loop spans 16 amino acids. CDR3 sequence: CASSQAQGQGTDTQYF. Here the CDR3 DNA reads TGTGCCAGCAGCCAAGCCCAGGGACAGGGAACAGATACGCAGTATTTT.

For this clone: The sample contains more than one DNA sequence encoding this CDR3. The chain links TRBV4-1 to TRBJ2-1, with D possibly being TRBD2 (6 bases). This CDR3 has 12 amino acids. CDR1 is MGHRA and CDR2 is YSYEKL in the germline V gene. Trimming removed 3 bases from V and 6 bases from J, with 6 bases in between. The CDR3 spells CASSQGGNEQFF. The CDR3, as DNA: TGCGCCAGCAGCCAGGGGGGCAATGAGCAGTTCTTC.

The V call is TRBV27, the J call TRBJ1-4; tentative D call: TRBD1 (5 bases). CDR3 size: 17 residues. Germline V gene data show CDR1 as MNHEY and CDR2 as SMNVEV (reference sequence). V lost 6 bases and J 0 bases, leaving 17 bases between the germline ends. The CDR3 sequence is CASSLHRLTATNEKLFF. The CDR3 DNA reads as TGTGCCAGCAGCCTACACAGGCTAACCGCAACTAATGAAAAACTGTTTTTT. Full variable domain (missing parts from reference TRBV27 and TRBJ1-4): EAQVTQNPRYLITVTGKKLTVTCSQNMNHEYMSWYRQDPGLGLRQIYYSMNVEVTDKGDVPEGYKVSRKEKRNFPLILESPSPNQTSLYFCASSLHRLTATNEKLFFGSGTQLSVL.

The V gene is TRBV18, the J gene TRBJ2-7; 7 bases are shared with TRBD1. The V gene end was trimmed by 6 bases and the J gene end by 1 base; junction bases not matched to a gene: 3. The V gene's germline CDR1 is KGHSH and CDR2 LQKENI. The CDR3 length is 13 residues. The CDR3 nucleotides are TGTGCCAGCTCCCAGGGGGTATCCTACGAGCAGTACTTC. Translated: CASSQGVSYEQYF.

This clone was seen once. J is TRBJ2-1 and V is TRBV2; D is possibly TRBD2 (6 bases). This CDR3 spans 14 amino acids. V was trimmed by 8 bases and J by 3 bases, leaving 14 bases between them. Germline CDR1 reads SNHLY; CDR2 reads FYNNEI. CDR3 sequence (DNA): TGTGCCAGCGCGATATCGGGGGACTACAATGAGCAGTTCTTC. Translation: CASAISGDYNEQFF.

This clone was seen once. This sequence joins TRBV18 and TRBJ2-7; TRBD1 matches 12 bases. From germline, CDR1 is KGHSH and CDR2 LQKENI. The length of the CDR3 is 14 residues. V trimming: 3 bases; J trimming: 7 bases; junction bases outside the gene matches: 4. CDR3: CASSPGTGGDEQYF. The CDR3 nucleotides are TGTGCCAGCTCACCCGGGACAGGGGGCGATGAGCAGTACTTC.

This chain connects TRBV5-6 to TRBJ1-1; TRBD1 is a possible D gene (5 bases). CDR1 SGHDT and CDR2 YYEEEE come from the germline V gene. V lost 4 bases and J 7 bases, leaving 11 bases between the germline ends. CDR3 size: 12 residues. CDR3 DNA: TGTGCCAGCAGCGGGGGGTTCGGTGAAGCTTTCTTT. Protein sequence: CASSGGFGEAFF. The whole variable domain, filled in from reference TRBV5-6 and TRBJ1-1, reads DAGVTQSPTHLIKTRGQQVTLRCSPKSGHDTVSWYQQALGQGPQFIFQYYEEEERQRGNFPDRFSGHQFPNYSSELNVNALLLGDSALYLCASSGGFGEAFFGQGTRLTVV.

This chain uses TRBV9 with TRBJ2-5; TRBD2 agrees at 8 bases. The trim removed 0 bases at V and 5 bases at J, leaving 6 bases unmatched. The CDR3 is 15 residues long. Looked up from germline, CDR1 is SGDLS and CDR2 is YYNGEE. The CDR3 loop reads CASSVGQGGGETQYF. The CDR3, as DNA: TGTGCCAGCAGCGTAGGCCAGGGCGGGGGGGAGACCCAGTACTTC.

The chain uses TRBV28 and TRBJ1-1, with TRBD1 matching 12 bases. Losses at the gene ends were 7 bases for V and 4 bases for J; bases not matched to a gene: 13. CDR1 MDHEN and CDR2 SYDVKM come from the germline V gene. This CDR3 spans 17 amino acids. The CDR3: CASITTGTGGFGTEAFF. DNA for the CDR3: TGTGCCAGCATTACAACGGGGACAGGGGGCTTCGGCACTGAAGCTTTCTTT.

V gene TRBV18 combines with J gene TRBJ2-7; a weak D match, TRBD1 (6 bases). The germline gives CDR1 KGHSH, CDR2 LQKENI. The CDR3 totals 15 residues. Trimming took 4 bases from V and 6 from J, leaving 19 bases between them. DNA of the CDR3: TGTGCCAGCTCACAGATCGGACTGGACAGCCCCGAGCAGTACTTC. Its protein product is CASSQIGLDSPEQYF.

The chain carries TRBV6-6 and TRBJ2-1; no firm D call. Per germline, CDR1 MNHNY and CDR2 SVGAGI (reference sequence). V dropped 5 bases and J dropped 2 bases, with 25 bases sitting between them. This CDR3 is built from 19 residues. DNA of the CDR3: TGTGCCAGCAGTCCTAAGTTCAGGTTTTATCGTTTTGCCTACAATGAGCAGTTCTTC. Translating it yields CASSPKFRFYRFAYNEQFF.

This chain connects TRBV2 to TRBJ1-1; no definite D call. Trimming shortened V by 6 bases and J by 3 bases, and 14 bases separated the two germline ends. The CDR3 runs to 14 residues. Germline V gene lookup returns CDR1 SNHLY and CDR2 FYNNEI. CDR3 amino acids: CASSPRREDTEAFF. DNA of the CDR3: TGTGCCAGCAGCCCCAGGAGGGAGGACACTGAAGCTTTCTTT.

The chain has TRBV5-1 and TRBJ1-4, with 7 nucleotides matching TRBD1. The CDR3 is 15 amino acids. The germline gives CDR1 SGHRS, CDR2 YFSETQ. V shed 3 bases and J 2 bases; nucleotides not matched to a gene: 4. CDR3 in amino acids: CASSWTTGTNEKLFF. For the CDR3, the DNA is TGCGCCAGCAGCTGGACGACAGGGACTAATGAAAAACTGTTTTTT.

The V and J genes are TRBV29-1 and TRBJ2-1; D possibly corresponds to TRBD1 (5 bases). Trimming shortened V by 7 bases and J by 6 bases, and 10 bases separated the two germline ends. The CDR3 contains 11 residues. Germline CDR1 reads SQVTM; CDR2 reads ANQGSEA. The CDR3 loop reads CSGGRVNEQFF. CDR3 sequence (DNA): TGCAGCGGGGGCCGGGTCAATGAGCAGTTCTTC.

For the CDR3, the DNA is TGTGCCAGCAGTGTATCGACTAGCGGGATCCTCTACGAGCAGTACTTC. It yields the protein CASSVSTSGILYEQYF. The J gene is TRBJ2-7, the V gene TRBV6-1, with 11 bases that match TRBD2. V trimming: 4 bases; J trimming: 3 bases; junction bases outside the gene matches: 8. Germline V gene lookup returns CDR1 MNHNS and CDR2 SASEGT. The CDR3 is 16 residues long.

This clone was found a few times. The same CDR3 can be traced to other DNA sequences in this sample. J is TRBJ2-2 and V is TRBV9; D unclear. Germline V CDR1 and CDR2: SGDLS, YYNGEE. Trimming took off 1 base at V and 4 bases at J, with 5 bases between the two ends. This CDR3 contains 13 residues. DNA of the CDR3: TGTGCCAGCAGCGTACGTAGCACCGGGGAGCTGTTTTTT. Encoded protein: CASSVRSTGELFF.